This T cell receptor (beta chain) appears in the sequencing data of a study of shared clonotypes between healthy human individuals. This clone has a single count. What it binds is unknown. The V gene's germline CDR1 is MGHDK and CDR2 SYGVNS. V dropped 6 bases and J dropped 4 bases, with 12 bases sitting between them. The CDR3 is 13 residues long. Clones were read by immunoSEQ multiplex PCR, and TCRdb kept only the in-frame ones, dropping some. The sample comprises approximately 1.5 million clones, roughly 98.5% of which are singletons, and about 0.34% rests with the top ten. Regarding the study as a whole: At large depth, rarefaction still showed sorted-subset sequencing to be incomplete.

The J gene is TRBJ1-2, the V gene TRBV25-1; perhaps TRBD1 as D (5 bases). This receptor was identified in a man aged 25 to 40 in good health. Sequenced material: naive CD4+ T cells sorted from blood. Subset specified: CD45RA+ positively selected. CDR3 in DNA: TGTGCCAGCAGAGGGGCCGTCAGCTATGGCTACACCTTC. Amino acid sequence: CASRGAVSYGYTF.